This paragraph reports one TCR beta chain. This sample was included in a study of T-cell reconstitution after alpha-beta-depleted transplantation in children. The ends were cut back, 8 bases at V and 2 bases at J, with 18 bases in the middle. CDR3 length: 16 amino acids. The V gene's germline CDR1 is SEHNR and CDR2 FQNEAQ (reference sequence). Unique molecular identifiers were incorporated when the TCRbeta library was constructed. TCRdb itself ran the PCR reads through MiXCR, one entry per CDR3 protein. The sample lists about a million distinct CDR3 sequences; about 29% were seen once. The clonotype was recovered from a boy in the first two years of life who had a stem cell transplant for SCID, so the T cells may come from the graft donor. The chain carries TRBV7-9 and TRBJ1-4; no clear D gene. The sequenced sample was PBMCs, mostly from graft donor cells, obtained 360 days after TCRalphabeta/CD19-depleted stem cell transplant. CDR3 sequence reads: CASGLPGDFTNEKLFF. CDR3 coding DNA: TGTGCCAGCGGGCTACCTGGGGATTTCACTAATGAAAAACTGTTTTTT.